This T cell receptor beta chain was retrieved from a study of CD8 T cells in ankylosing spondylitis. Quantitative 5'-RACE with molecular barcodes produced the TCR beta libraries. One entry per CDR3 protein results from TCRdb running MiXCR on the 5' RACE reads. Among some 700,000 distinct CDR3 sequences, around 19% were seen once, and the ten largest hold about 20%. CDR1 is LGHNA and CDR2 is YNFKEQ in the germline V gene. CDR3 length equals 13 residues. Trimming stripped 2 bases from V and 7 bases from J, with 9 bases between. Findings and limits, study-wide: Existing reports had already noted some motif variants in reactive arthritis synovial fluid and blood. For ankylosing spondylitis blood, a TCR beta motif of several highly homologous variants appeared characteristic. Within matched ankylosing spondylitis synovial fluid, disease-linked clones were reportedly significantly enriched. Disease-linked clones bore a CD8+ phenotype, appearing relatively rarely in peripheral blood.

Note on this clonotype: Its antigen remains unidentified.

V is TRBV4-2 and J is TRBJ2-1; D not certain. Sample: blood, either unsorted or a sorted T cell fraction (not recorded which). This clonotype originated in a male donor with ankylosing spondylitis. In DNA form, the CDR3 reads TGTGCCAGCAGCCAAACAAGTAGTAATGAGCAGTTCTTC. It is translated as CASSQTSSNEQFF.